This T cell receptor beta chain was found in a study of T-cell memory formation after mild COVID-19. Points from the study as a whole: From day 15 to 85, contracting clones were balanced between CD4 and CD8, whereas later expanders leaned toward CD4+. The CD4+ clones that contracted clustered mainly within CM and EM, and the CD8+ clones concentrated in EMRA.

This clonotype showed up just a few times. The target antigen is unknown. MiXCR, applied by TCRdb to the 5' RACE reads, yields one record per CDR3 protein. The sample records over 300,000 distinct CDR3 sequences, 20% to 25% being singletons. V was clipped by 1 base and J by 1 base, with 11 bases between them. CDR1 SGHDT and CDR2 YYEEEE come from the germline V gene. The CDR3 has 15 amino acids. The material sequenced was PBMCs or a T cell subset sorted from them (not recorded which). The rearrangement uses TRBV5-6 and TRBJ1-1; no reliable D call. This sequence originates from a young man who had mild COVID-19 (a few samples of this study predate the infection). Cell type and time point are not known. As DNA, the CDR3 is TGTGCCAGCAGCTTGTACAGCGGAAAGAACACTGAAGCTTTCTTT. Translating gives CASSLYSGKNTEAFF.